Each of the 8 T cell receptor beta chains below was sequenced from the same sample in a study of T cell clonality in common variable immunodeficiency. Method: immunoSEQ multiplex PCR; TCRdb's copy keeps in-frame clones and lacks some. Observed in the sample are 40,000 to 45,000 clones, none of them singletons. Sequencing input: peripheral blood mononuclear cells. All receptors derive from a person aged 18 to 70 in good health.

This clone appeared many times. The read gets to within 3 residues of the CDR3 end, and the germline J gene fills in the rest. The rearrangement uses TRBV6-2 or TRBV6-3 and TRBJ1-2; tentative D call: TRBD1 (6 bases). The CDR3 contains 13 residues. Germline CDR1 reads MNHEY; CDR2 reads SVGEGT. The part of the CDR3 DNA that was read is TGTGCCAGCAGTGCCCGGGACAACTGGGGC. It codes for CASSARDNWG. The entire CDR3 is CASSARDNWGYTF.

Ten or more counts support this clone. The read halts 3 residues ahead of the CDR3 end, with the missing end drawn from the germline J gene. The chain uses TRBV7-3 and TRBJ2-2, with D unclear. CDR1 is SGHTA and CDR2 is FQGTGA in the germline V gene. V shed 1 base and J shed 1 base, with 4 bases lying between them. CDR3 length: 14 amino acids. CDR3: CASSLNRNTGELFF. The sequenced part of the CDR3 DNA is TGTGCCAGCAGCTTAAACAGGAACACCGGGGAG.

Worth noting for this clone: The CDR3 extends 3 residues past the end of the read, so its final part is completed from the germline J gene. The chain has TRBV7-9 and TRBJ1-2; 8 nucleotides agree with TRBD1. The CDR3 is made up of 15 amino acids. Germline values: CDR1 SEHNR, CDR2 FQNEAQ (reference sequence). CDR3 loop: CASSLGTGLSYDYTF. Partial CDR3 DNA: TGTGCCAGCAGCTTGGGGACAGGCCTCTCCTACGAC.

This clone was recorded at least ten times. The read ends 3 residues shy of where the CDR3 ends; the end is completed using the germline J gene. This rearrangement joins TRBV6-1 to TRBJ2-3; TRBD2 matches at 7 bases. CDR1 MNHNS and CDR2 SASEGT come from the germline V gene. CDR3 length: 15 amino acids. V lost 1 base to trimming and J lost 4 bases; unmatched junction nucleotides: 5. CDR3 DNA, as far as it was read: TGTGCCAGCAGTGAAGGGGTGCGGGGGTCAGATACG. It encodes CASSEGVRGSDT. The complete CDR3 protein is CASSEGVRGSDTQYF.

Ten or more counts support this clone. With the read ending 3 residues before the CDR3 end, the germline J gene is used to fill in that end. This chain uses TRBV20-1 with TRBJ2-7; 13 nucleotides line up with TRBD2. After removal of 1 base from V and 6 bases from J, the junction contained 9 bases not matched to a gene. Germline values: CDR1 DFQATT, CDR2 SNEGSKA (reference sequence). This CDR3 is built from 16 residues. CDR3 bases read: TGCAGTGCTAGAGTCCACGGACTAGCGGGAGAGGGCGAG. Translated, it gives CSARVHGLAGEGE. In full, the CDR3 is CSARVHGLAGEGEQYF.

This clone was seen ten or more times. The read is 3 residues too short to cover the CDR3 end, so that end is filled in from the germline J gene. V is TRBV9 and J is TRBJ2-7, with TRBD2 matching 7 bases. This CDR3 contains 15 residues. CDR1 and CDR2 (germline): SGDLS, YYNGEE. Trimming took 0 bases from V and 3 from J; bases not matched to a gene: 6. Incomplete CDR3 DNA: TGTGCCAGCAGCGTAGGGTTCAGCGGGGACTACGAG. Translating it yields CASSVGFSGDYE. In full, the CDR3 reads CASSVGFSGDYEQYF.

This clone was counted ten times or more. This CDR3 is CASRGGLGSNVLTF. Partial CDR3 DNA: TGCGCCAGCAGGGGCGGACTAGGATCCAACGTC. The rearrangement uses TRBV5-1 and TRBJ2-6, with 7 bases aligning to TRBD2. The CDR3 extends 3 residues past the end of the read, so its final part is completed from the germline J gene. V trimming: 5 bases; J trimming: 8 bases; junction bases outside the gene matches: 7. From germline, CDR1 is SGHRS and CDR2 YFSETQ. The CDR3 consists of 14 residues.

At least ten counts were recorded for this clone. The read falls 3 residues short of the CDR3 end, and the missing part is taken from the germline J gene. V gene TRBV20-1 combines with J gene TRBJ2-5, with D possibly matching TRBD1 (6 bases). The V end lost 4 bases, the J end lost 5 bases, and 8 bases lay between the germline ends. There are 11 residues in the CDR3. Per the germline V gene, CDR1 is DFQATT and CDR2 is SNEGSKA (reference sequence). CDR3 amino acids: CSATGEETQYF. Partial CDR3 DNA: TGCAGTGCTACAGGGGAGGAGACC.